This passage covers 11 T cell receptor beta chains from one sample sequenced in a study of cytomegalovirus exposure and HLA in healthy donors. PCR primers comprised 60 Vbeta and 13 Jbeta primers. Clones were read by immunoSEQ multiplex PCR, and TCRdb kept only the in-frame ones, dropping some. Of around 91,000 clones listed, around three quarters were seen once; the top ten hold about 4.6%. Sequenced material: PBMCs. These receptors originate from a woman in her thirties or forties in good health and CMV-seropositive.

The rearrangement links TRBV15 to TRBJ2-1; 14 bases fit TRBD2. The CDR3 covers 20 residues. V shed 2 bases and J 3 bases; nucleotides not matched to a gene: 12. Germline V gene lookup returns CDR1 LNHNV and CDR2 YYDKDF (reference sequence). DNA for the CDR3: TGTGCCACCAGCAGACCGGGACTAGCGGGAGTTGGGCCAAACTACAATGAGCAGTTCTTC. It is translated as CATSRPGLAGVGPNYNEQFF.

This clone showed up just a few times. J is TRBJ2-1 and V is TRBV28; TRBD2 aligns across 12 bases. V lost 6 bases and J lost 5; bases outside the gene matches: 2. CDR3 size: 14 residues. Germline CDR1 and CDR2: MDHEN and SYDVKM. The CDR3 loop reads CASSRLAGDNEQFF. CDR3 nucleotides: TGTGCCAGCAGCCGACTAGCGGGGGACAATGAGCAGTTCTTC.

This clone was found once. V is TRBV5-1 and J is TRBJ2-7; TRBD1 agrees at 7 bases. Germline CDR1 is SGHRS and CDR2 is YFSETQ. This CDR3 spans 19 amino acids. Trimming removed 2 bases from V and 3 bases from J; junction bases left unmatched: 20. The CDR3 coding sequence is TGCGCCAGCAGCTTAACAGTGACAGGGCCCGCCAAGAATATCTACGAGCAGTACTTC. Translated: CASSLTVTGPAKNIYEQYF.

This chain connects TRBV28 to TRBJ2-7; 10 positions match TRBD2. Trimming at V came to 4 bases and at J to 0 bases, leaving 6 bases not matched to a gene. CDR1 is MDHEN, CDR2 SYDVKM, per germline. This CDR3 has 16 amino acids. DNA for the CDR3: TGTGCCAGCAGTTCCGTCGGACTAGCGGTCTCCTACGAGCAGTACTTC. Translation gives CASSSVGLAVSYEQYF. Full variable domain (remainder filled in from reference TRBV28 and TRBJ2-7): DVKVTQSSRYLVKRTGEKVFLECVQDMDHENMFWYRQDPGLGLRLIYFSYDVKMKEKGDIPEGYSVSREKKERFSLILESASTNQTSMYLCASSSVGLAVSYEQYFGPGTRLTVT.

The V gene is TRBV19, the J gene TRBJ2-5; 7 nucleotides agree with TRBD1. The length of the CDR3 is 14 residues. Trimming at V came to 4 bases and at J to 5 bases, leaving 7 bases not matched to a gene. Germline loops: CDR1 LNHDA, CDR2 SQIVND (reference sequence). CDR3 coding DNA: TGTGCCAGTAGTAAAAACAGGGGTGGGGAGACCCAGTACTTC. This gives the protein CASSKNRGGETQYF.

The chain couples TRBV5-1 to TRBJ2-1; D is unclear. Germline-derived CDR1 and CDR2 are SGHRS and YFSETQ. V was shortened by 3 bases and J by 6 bases, with 16 bases between the two germline ends. The length of the CDR3 is 15 residues. In DNA form, the CDR3 reads TGCGCCAGCAGCTACCAAGACCAGCCAGGCAATGAGCAGTTCTTC. As protein: CASSYQDQPGNEQFF.

This chain connects TRBV7-8 to TRBJ2-5, with 9 bases fitting TRBD1. Trimming at V came to 5 bases and at J to 5 bases, leaving 9 bases not matched to a gene. Germline lookup yields CDR1 SGHVS and CDR2 FQNEAQ. This CDR3 is 15 amino acids long. CDR3 DNA sequence: TGTGCCAGCAGCGTCCACAGGGGGCGCGTCGAGACCCAGTACTTC. Translation gives CASSVHRGRVETQYF.

The chain carries TRBV7-9 and TRBJ2-5; TRBD2 matches at 10 bases. Germline assignment: CDR1 SEHNR and CDR2 FQNEAQ (reference sequence). The length of the CDR3 is 16 residues. J gave up 4 bases and V 1 base, and 6 bases lay outside the gene matches. CDR3 coding DNA: TGTGCCAGCAGCTTAGTGTCTAGCGGGAGAGGAGAGACCCAGTACTTC. Translated, it gives CASSLVSSGRGETQYF. Drawing the rest from reference TRBV7-9 and TRBJ2-5, the complete variable domain is DTGVSQNPRHKITKRGQNVTFRCDPISEHNRLYWYRQTLGQGPEFLTYFQNEAQLEKSRLLSDRFSAERPKGSFSTLEIQRTEQGDSAMYLCASSLVSSGRGETQYFGPGTRLLVL.

V and J are TRBV6-4 and TRBJ2-1; TRBD2 agrees at 9 bases. With 5 bases clipped from V and 4 bases from J, the junction kept 6 bases outside the gene matches. CDR3 length: 15 amino acids. The germline gives CDR1 MRHNA, CDR2 SNTAGT. CDR3 sequence (DNA): TGTGCCAGCAGTCCTAGCGGGGCGAGATACAATGAGCAGTTCTTC. Encoded protein: CASSPSGARYNEQFF.

The genes are TRBV2 and TRBJ2-2; a weak D match, TRBD2 (5 bases). This CDR3 is built from 14 residues. The germline V gene has CDR1 SNHLY and CDR2 FYNNEI. V lost 4 bases and J 3 bases, leaving 9 bases between the germline ends. This chain's CDR3 is CASSGERYTGELFF. CDR3 DNA: TGTGCCAGCAGTGGCGAGCGGTACACCGGGGAGCTGTTTTTT.

This clone was found once. J is TRBJ2-7 and V is TRBV5-4; no firm D call. The ends were cut back, 2 bases at V and 4 bases at J, with 13 bases in the middle. The CDR3 has 14 amino acids. Germline V gene data show CDR1 as SGHNT and CDR2 as YYREEE (reference sequence). The DNA for the CDR3 is TGTGCCAGCAGCTTCGCGGCCGGTAATTACGAGCAGTACTTC. Protein sequence: CASSFAAGNYEQYF. Supplemented by reference TRBV5-4 and TRBJ2-7, the full variable domain reads ETGVTQSPTHLIKTRGQQVTLRCSSQSGHNTVSWYQQALGQGPQFIFQYYREEENGRGNFPPRFSGLQFPNYSSELNVNALELDDSALYLCASSFAAGNYEQYFGPGTRLTVT.